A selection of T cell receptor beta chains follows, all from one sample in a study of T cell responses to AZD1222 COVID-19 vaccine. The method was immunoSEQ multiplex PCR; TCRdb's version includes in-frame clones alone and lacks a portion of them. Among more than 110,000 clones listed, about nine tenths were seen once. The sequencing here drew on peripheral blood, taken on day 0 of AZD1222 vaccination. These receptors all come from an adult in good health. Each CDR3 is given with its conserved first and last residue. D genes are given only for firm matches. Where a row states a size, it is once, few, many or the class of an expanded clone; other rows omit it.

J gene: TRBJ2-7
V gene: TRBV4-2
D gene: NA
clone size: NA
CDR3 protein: CASSARGSDLSYEQYF
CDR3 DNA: TGTGCCAGCAGCGCCAGGGGTAGCGACCTCTCCTACGAGCAGTACTTC

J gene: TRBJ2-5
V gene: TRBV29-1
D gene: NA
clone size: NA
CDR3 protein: CSVEVRETQYF
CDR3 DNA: TGCAGCGTTGAAGTCCGGGAGACCCAGTACTTC

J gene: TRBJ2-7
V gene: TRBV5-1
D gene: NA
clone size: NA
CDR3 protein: CASSGESSYEQYF
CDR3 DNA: TGCGCCAGCAGCGGGGAGAGCTCCTACGAGCAGTACTTC

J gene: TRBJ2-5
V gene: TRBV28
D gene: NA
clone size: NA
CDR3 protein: CASTSGGYQETQYF
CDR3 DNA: TGTGCCAGCACTAGTGGAGGATACCAAGAGACCCAGTACTTC

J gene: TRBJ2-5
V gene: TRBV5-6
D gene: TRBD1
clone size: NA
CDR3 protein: CASSLARTGKETQYF
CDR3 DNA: TGTGCCAGCAGCTTGGCCCGGACAGGGAAAGAGACCCAGTACTTC

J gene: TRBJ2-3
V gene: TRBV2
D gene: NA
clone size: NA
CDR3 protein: CASSGDSSLYTDTQYF
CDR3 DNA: TGTGCCAGCAGTGGGGACTCATCCCTTTACACAGATACGCAGTATTTT

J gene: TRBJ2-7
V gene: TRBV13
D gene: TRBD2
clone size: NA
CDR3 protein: CASSPSGSYSYEQYF
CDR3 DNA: TGTGCCAGCAGCCCTAGCGGGTCCTACTCCTACGAGCAGTACTTC

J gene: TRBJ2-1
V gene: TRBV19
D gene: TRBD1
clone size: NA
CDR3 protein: CASSIVPRQGRDNEQFF
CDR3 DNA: TGTGCCAGTAGTATAGTTCCCCGACAGGGGAGAGACAATGAGCAGTTCTTC

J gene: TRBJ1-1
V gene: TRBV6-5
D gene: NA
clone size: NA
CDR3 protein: CASSSHQKNTEAFF
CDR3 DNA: TGTGCCAGCAGTTCACACCAGAAAAACACTGAAGCTTTCTTT

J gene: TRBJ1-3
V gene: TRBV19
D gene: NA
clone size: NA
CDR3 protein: CASSSTEASGNTIYF
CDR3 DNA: TGTGCCAGTAGCTCGACGGAGGCTTCTGGAAACACCATATATTTT

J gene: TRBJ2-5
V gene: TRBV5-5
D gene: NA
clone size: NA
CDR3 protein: CASSLSAQETQYF
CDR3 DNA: TGTGCCAGCAGCTTGTCAGCTCAAGAGACCCAGTACTTC

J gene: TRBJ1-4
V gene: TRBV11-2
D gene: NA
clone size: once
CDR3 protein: CASSTTRDEKLFF
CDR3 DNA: TGTGCCAGCAGCACAACCAGAGATGAAAAACTGTTTTTT

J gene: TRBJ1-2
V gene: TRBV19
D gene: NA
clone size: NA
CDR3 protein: CASHRVNYGYTF
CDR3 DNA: TGTGCCAGTCACAGGGTTAACTATGGCTACACCTTC

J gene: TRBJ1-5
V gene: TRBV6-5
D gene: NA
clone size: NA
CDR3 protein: CASSQRTGNQPQHF
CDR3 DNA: TGTGCCAGCAGTCAGAGGACGGGGAATCAGCCCCAGCATTTT

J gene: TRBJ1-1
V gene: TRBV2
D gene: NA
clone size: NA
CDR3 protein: CASRGYRENTEAFF
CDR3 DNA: TGTGCCAGCAGAGGTTACAGGGAGAACACTGAAGCTTTCTTT

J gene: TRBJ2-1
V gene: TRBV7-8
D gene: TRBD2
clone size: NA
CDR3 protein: CASSAGLAGLAGDEQFF
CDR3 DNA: TGTGCCAGCAGCGCGGGACTAGCGGGCCTAGCAGGAGATGAGCAGTTCTTC

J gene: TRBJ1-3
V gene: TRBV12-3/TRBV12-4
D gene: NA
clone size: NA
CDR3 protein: CASTPAGRNTIYF
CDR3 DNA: TGTGCCAGCACCCCGGCCGGAAGAAACACCATATATTTT

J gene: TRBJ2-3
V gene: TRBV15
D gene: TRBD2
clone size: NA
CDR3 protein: CATSRRTSGRVGTDTQYF
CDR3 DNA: TGTGCCACCAGCAGGAGGACTAGCGGGAGGGTTGGCACAGATACGCAGTATTTT

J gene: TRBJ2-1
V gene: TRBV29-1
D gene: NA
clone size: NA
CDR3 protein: CSVERRAVTGPSYNEQFF
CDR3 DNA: TGCAGCGTTGAGCGAAGGGCGGTTACAGGACCCTCCTACAATGAGCAGTTCTTC

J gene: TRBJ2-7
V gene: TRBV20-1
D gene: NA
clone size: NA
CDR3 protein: CSANHRAEQYF
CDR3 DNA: TGCAGTGCTAATCACAGGGCGGAGCAGTACTTC

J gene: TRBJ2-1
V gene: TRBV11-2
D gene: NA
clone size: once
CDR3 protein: CASSLLRDNEQFF
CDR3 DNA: TGTGCCAGCAGCTTACTAAGGGACAATGAGCAGTTCTTC

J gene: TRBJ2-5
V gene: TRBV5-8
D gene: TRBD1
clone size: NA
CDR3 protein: CASSLASDREQETQYF
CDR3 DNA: TGTGCCAGCAGCTTGGCCTCGGACAGGGAACAAGAGACCCAGTACTTC

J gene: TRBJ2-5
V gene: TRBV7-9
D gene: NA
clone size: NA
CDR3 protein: CASSFTWGAVETQYF
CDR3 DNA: TGTGCCAGCAGCTTCACCTGGGGGGCGGTTGAGACCCAGTACTTC

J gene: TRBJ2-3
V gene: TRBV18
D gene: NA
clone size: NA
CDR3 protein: CASSQSATDTQYF
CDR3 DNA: TGTGCCAGCTCGCAAAGCGCCACAGATACGCAGTATTTT